The source of this T cell receptor (beta chain) is a study of T cells in Graves' hyperthyroidism and ophthalmopathy. This CDR3 contains 15 residues. The ends were cut back, 0 bases at V and 3 bases at J, with 10 bases in the middle. Germline V gene data show CDR1 as SGDLS and CDR2 as YYNGEE. Amplified regions were TCR beta CDR3 sequences from RNA transcripts. A set of HTBI primers served as the primers for a first-round RT-PCR of the TCR CDR3. TCRdb called the multiplex PCR reads again in MiXCR, with one record for every CDR3 protein. The sample shows hundreds of thousands of distinct CDR3 sequences, less than 20% of them seen only once.

The TCR sequence derives from a woman aged 18-35 years with Graves' hyperthyroidism. The sample comprised blood. This sequence joins TRBV9 and TRBJ2-1; D might be TRBD2 (5 bases). The CDR3 sequence: CASSVEGGYYNEQFF. In nucleotides, the CDR3 is TGTGCCAGCAGCGTAGAAGGAGGTTACTACAATGAGCAGTTCTTC.